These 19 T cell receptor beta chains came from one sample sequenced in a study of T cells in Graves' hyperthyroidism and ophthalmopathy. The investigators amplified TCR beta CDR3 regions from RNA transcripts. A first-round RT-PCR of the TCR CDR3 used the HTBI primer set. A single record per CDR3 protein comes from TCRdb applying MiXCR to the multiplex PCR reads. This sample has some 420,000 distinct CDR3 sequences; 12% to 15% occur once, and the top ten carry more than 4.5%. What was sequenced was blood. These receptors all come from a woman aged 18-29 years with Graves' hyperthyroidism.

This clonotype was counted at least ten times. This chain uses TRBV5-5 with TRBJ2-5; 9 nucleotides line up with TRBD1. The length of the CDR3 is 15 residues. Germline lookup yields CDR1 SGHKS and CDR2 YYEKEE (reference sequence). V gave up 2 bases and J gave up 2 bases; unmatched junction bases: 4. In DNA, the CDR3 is TGTGCCAGCAGCTTACAGGGGGCGCGTCAAGAGACCCAGTACTTC. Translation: CASSLQGARQETQYF. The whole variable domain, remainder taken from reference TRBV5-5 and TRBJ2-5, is DAGVTQSPTHLIKTRGQQVTLRCSPISGHKSVSWYQQVLGQGPQFIFQYYEKEERGRGNFPDRFSARQFPNYSSELNVNALLLGDSALYLCASSLQGARQETQYFGPGTRLLVL.

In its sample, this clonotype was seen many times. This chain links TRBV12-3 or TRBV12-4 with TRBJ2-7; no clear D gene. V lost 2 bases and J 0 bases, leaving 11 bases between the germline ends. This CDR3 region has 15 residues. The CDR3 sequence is CASSLNPGASYEQYF. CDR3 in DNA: TGTGCCAGCAGTTTAAACCCCGGCGCCTCCTACGAGCAGTACTTC.

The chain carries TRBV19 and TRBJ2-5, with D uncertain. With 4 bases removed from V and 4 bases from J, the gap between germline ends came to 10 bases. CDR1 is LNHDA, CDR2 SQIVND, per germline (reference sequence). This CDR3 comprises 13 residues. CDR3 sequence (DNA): TGTGCCAGTAGTACGACCCCCCGAGAGACCCAGTACTTC. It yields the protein CASSTTPRETQYF.

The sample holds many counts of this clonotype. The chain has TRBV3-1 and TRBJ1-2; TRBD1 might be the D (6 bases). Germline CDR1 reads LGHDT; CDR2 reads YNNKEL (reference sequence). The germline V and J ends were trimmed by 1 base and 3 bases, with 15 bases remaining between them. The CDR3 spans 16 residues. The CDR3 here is CASSQGGLGLDYGYTF. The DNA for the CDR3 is TGTGCCAGCAGCCAAGGGGGGCTGGGGCTAGACTATGGCTACACCTTC.

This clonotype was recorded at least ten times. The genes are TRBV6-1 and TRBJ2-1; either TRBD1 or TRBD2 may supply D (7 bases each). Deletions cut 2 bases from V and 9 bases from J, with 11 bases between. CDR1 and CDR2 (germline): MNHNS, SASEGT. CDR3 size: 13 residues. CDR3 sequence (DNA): TGTGCCAGCAGTGAATTCAGGGGGGGTGAGCAGTTCTTC. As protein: CASSEFRGGEQFF.

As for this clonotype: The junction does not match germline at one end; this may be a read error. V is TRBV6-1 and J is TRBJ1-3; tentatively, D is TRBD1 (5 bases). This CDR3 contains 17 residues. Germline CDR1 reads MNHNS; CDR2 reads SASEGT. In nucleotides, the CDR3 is TGTGCCACCAGTGAGGGGCCTAACTTTAACTCTGGAAACACCATATATTTT. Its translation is CATSEGPNFNSGNTIYF.

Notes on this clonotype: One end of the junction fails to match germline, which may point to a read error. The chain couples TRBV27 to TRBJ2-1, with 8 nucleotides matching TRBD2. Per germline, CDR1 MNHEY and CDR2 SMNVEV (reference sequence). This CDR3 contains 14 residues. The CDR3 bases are TGCGCCAGCAGTTTAGGGGGACTAGTAAATGGGCAGTTCTTC. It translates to CASSLGGLVNGQFF.

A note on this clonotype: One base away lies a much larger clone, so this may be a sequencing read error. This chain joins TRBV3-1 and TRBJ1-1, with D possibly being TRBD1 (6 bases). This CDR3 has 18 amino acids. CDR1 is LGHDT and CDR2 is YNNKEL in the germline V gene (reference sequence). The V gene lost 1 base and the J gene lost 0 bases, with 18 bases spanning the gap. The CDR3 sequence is CASSQGRIGGQMNTEAFF. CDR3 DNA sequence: TGTGCCAGCAGCCAAGGACGAATCGGGGGGCAGATGAACACTGAAGCTTTCTTT.

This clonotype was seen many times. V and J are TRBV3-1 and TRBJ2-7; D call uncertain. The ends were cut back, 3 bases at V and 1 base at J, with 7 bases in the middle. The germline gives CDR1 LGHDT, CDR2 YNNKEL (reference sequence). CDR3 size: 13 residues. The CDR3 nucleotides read TGTGCCAGCAGCCAGACGGTTTCCTACGAGCAGTACTTC. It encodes CASSQTVSYEQYF.

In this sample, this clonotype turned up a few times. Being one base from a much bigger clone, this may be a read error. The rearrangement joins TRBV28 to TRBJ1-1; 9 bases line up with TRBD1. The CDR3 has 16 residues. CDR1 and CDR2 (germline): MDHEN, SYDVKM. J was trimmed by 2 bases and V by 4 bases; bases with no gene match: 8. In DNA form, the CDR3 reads TGTGCCAGCAGTTCGTATCCGGGACAGGGAAACACTGAAGCTTTCTTT. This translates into CASSSYPGQGNTEAFF.

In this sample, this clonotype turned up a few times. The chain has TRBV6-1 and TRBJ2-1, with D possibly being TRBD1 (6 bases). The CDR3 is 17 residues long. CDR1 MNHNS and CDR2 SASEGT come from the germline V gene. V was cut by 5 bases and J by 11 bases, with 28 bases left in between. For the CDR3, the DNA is TGTGCCAGCAGTCGAGACACGGACAGTAAGTTGCTCGGGCAGCAGTTCTTC. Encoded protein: CASSRDTDSKLLGQQFF.

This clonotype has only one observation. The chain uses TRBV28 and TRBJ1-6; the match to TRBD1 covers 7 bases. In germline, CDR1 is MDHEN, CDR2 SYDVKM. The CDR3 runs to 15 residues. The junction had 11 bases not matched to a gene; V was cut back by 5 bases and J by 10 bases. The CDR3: CASSPQTGLSSPLHF. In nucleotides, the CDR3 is TGTGCCAGCAGTCCGCAGACAGGGTTAAGCTCACCCCTCCACTTT.

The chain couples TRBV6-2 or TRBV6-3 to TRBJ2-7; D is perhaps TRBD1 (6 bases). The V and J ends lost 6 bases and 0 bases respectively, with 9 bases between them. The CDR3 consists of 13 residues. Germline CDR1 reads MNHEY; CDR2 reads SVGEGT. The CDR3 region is CASRGADSYEQYF. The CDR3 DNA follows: TGTGCCAGCAGGGGGGCCGACTCCTACGAGCAGTACTTC.

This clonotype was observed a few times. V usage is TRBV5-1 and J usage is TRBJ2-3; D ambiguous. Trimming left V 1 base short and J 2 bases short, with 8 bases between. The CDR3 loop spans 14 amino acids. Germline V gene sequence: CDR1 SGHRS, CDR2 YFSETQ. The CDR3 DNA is TGCGCCAGCAGCTTGTCCCAGATCACAGATACGCAGTATTTT. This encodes CASSLSQITDTQYF.

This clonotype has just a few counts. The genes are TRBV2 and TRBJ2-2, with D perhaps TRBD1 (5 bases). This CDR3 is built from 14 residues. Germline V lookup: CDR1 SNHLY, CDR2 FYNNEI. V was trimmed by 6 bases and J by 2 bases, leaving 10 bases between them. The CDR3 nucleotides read TGTGCCAGCAGCGTAAGGACAAACACCGGGGAGCTGTTTTTT. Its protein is CASSVRTNTGELFF. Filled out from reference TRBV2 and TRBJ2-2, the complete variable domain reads EPEVTQTPSHQVTQMGQEVILRCVPISNHLYFYWYRQILGQKVEFLVSFYNNEISEKSEIFDDQFSVERPDGSNFTLKIRSTKLEDSAMYFCASSVRTNTGELFFGEGSRLTVL.

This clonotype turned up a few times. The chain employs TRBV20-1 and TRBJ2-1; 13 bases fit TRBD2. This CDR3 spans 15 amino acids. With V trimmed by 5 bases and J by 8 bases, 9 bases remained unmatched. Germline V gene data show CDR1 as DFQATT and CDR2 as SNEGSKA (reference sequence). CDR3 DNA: TGCAGTGCTCGCTGGACTAGCGGGAGTCTCGATGAGCAGTTCTTC. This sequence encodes CSARWTSGSLDEQFF.

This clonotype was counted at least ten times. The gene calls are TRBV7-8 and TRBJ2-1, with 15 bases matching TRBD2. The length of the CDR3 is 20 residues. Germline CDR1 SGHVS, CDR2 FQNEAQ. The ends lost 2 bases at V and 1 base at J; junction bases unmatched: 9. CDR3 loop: CASSLYVMGTSGRSYNEQFF. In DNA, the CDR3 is TGTGCCAGCAGCTTATATGTTATGGGGACTAGCGGGAGGTCCTACAATGAGCAGTTCTTC. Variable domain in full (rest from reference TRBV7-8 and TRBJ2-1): GAGVSQSPRYKVAKRGQDVALRCDPISGHVSLFWYQQALGQGPEFLTYFQNEAQLDKSGLPSDRFFAERPEGSVSTLKIQRTQQEDSAVYLCASSLYVMGTSGRSYNEQFFGPGTRLTVL.

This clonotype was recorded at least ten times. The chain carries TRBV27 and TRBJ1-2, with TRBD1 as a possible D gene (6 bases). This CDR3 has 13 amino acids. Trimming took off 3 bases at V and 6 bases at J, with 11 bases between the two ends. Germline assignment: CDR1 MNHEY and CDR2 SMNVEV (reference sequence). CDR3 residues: CASSFPGGHGYTF. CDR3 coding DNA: TGTGCCAGCAGTTTCCCCGGGGGGCATGGCTACACCTTC.

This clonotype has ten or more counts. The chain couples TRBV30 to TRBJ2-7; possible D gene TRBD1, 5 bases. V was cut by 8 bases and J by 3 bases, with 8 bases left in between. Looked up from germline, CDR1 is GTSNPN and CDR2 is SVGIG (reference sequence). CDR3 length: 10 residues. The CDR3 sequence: CALDSYEQYF. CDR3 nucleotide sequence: TGTGCCCTTGACAGCTACGAGCAGTACTTC.